This T cell receptor beta chain was identified in a study of long-term antiretroviral therapy in people with HIV. For the study at large: There is a gap of about a decade between the earliest samples and the later 2015 immediate-ART recommendation.

The sample holds one count of this clone. An immunoSEQ assay, version v3.0, was performed at survey level. Clones were sequenced by immunoSEQ multiplex PCR, and TCRdb holds only the in-frame ones, with some missing. Here the sample spans about 20,000 clones, under 90% being singletons. The V gene's germline CDR1 is SGHRS and CDR2 YFSETQ. CDR3 length equals 18 residues. Trimming removed 1 base at V and 6 bases at J, with 24 bases between. The clonotype originates from a woman aged 25 to 45 with HIV. The source material was unsorted PBMCs, sampled 1.8 years before starting antiretroviral therapy. The chain has TRBV5-1 and TRBJ2-3; D could derive from TRBD1 or TRBD2 (6 bases each). The CDR3 nucleotides are TGCGCCAGCAGCTTGAACGTTTTTAGGGGGGCCGGGTCTGATACGCAGTATTTT. It yields the protein CASSLNVFRGAGSDTQYF.